The next 21 T cell receptor beta chains were all read from a single sample in a study of cytomegalovirus exposure and HLA in healthy donors. The PCR made use of 60 Vbeta and 13 Jbeta primers. The protocol was immunoSEQ multiplex PCR, while the TCRdb copy is restricted to in-frame clones and leaves out a portion. The sample contains fewer than 65,000 clones, 73% of which appear only once. The source material was PBMCs. These receptor sequences come from a man between 45 and 60 years old in good health and CMV-seronegative.

The CDR3: CASSAWGVLGQPQHF. CDR3 nucleotide sequence: TGTGCCAGCAGTGCTTGGGGGGTACTTGGTCAGCCCCAGCATTTT. The gene calls are TRBV27 and TRBJ1-5; D possibly corresponds to TRBD1 (5 bases). The CDR3 is 15 residues long. From germline, CDR1 is MNHEY and CDR2 SMNVEV (reference sequence). With 5 bases removed from V and 6 bases from J, the gap between germline ends came to 17 bases.

This chain links TRBV2 with TRBJ2-7; D is unclear. The V gene lost 6 bases and the J gene lost 5 bases, with 8 bases spanning the gap. CDR3 length equals 11 residues. Germline V lookup: CDR1 SNHLY, CDR2 FYNNEI. CDR3 nucleotide sequence: TGTGCCAGCAGCTCCTTCGACGAGCAGTACTTC. Its protein product is CASSSFDEQYF.

In its sample, this clone was seen once. The chain is built from TRBV10-3 and TRBJ2-1, with D perhaps TRBD2 (6 bases). The CDR3 totals 12 residues. CDR1 and CDR2 (germline): ENHRY, SYGVKD. V lost 7 bases to trimming and J lost 8 bases, with 12 bases between them. DNA for the CDR3: TGTGCCATCACCGGAGGCGGGGATGAGCAGTTCTTC. Translation: CAITGGGDEQFF.

The chain uses TRBV19 and TRBJ1-6; 8 bases agree with TRBD1. CDR1 LNHDA and CDR2 SQIVND come from the germline V gene (reference sequence). The CDR3 has 14 residues. V lost 6 bases, J lost 7 bases, and 5 bases stayed unmatched. CDR3: CASRDRASNSPLHF. CDR3 sequence (DNA): TGTGCCAGTAGGGACAGGGCTAGCAATTCACCCCTCCACTTT.

The V call is TRBV7-8, the J call TRBJ1-4; D ambiguous. V lost 5 bases and J 8 bases, leaving 18 bases between the germline ends. The CDR3 is made up of 15 amino acids. The germline V gene has CDR1 SGHVS and CDR2 FQNEAQ. CDR3 region: CASSPWPTRHEKLFF. For the CDR3, the DNA is TGTGCCAGCAGCCCGTGGCCGACGAGGCACGAAAAACTGTTTTTT. Supplemented by reference TRBV7-8 and TRBJ1-4, the full variable domain reads GAGVSQSPRYKVAKRGQDVALRCDPISGHVSLFWYQQALGQGPEFLTYFQNEAQLDKSGLPSDRFFAERPEGSVSTLKIQRTQQEDSAVYLCASSPWPTRHEKLFFGSGTQLSVL.

The chain recombines TRBV4-1 with TRBJ1-2; 8 nucleotides agree with TRBD1. The V gene's germline CDR1 is MGHRA and CDR2 YSYEKL. Losses at the gene ends were 0 bases for V and 8 bases for J; bases not matched to a gene: 11. This CDR3 contains 16 residues. The CDR3 nucleotides read TGCGCCAGCAGCCAAGAGAACAATTCCAGGGGGCGAGGCTACACCTTC. Translation gives CASSQENNSRGRGYTF.

This chain uses TRBV9 with TRBJ2-7, with TRBD2 identical over 9 bases. Germline CDR1 reads SGDLS; CDR2 reads YYNGEE. The CDR3 extends over 15 amino acids. Unmatched junction bases numbered 3, after V lost 0 bases and J lost 2 bases. The CDR3 is CASSVGASGAYEQYF. The CDR3 region has the DNA TGTGCCAGCAGCGTAGGGGCTAGCGGGGCCTACGAGCAGTACTTC.

V gene TRBV6-4 combines with J gene TRBJ2-3; D is perhaps TRBD2 (5 bases). The V and J ends lost 6 bases and 1 base respectively, with 17 bases between them. The V gene's germline CDR1 is MRHNA and CDR2 SNTAGT. The CDR3 has 16 residues. The CDR3 spells CASSRGLRRGTDTQYF. As DNA, the CDR3 is TGTGCCAGCAGCCGAGGATTACGGCGGGGCACAGATACGCAGTATTTT.

CDR3 protein: CASSLYTGGAKAEAFF. Written as DNA, the CDR3 is TGCGCCAGCAGCTTGTATACAGGGGGCGCTAAGGCTGAAGCTTTCTTT. This chain links TRBV5-1 with TRBJ1-1; 9 bases match TRBD1. The germline gives CDR1 SGHRS, CDR2 YFSETQ. Trimming at V came to 1 base and at J to 6 bases, leaving 10 bases not matched to a gene. The CDR3 runs to 16 residues.

This clone has more than one count but fewer than ten. CDR3 DNA sequence: TGTGCCACCTCGTCGACAGGGAATTCACCCCTCCACTTT. Encoded protein: CATSSTGNSPLHF. This sequence joins TRBV19 and TRBJ1-6; TRBD1 aligns across 7 bases. CDR1 LNHDA and CDR2 SQIVND come from the germline V gene (reference sequence). With 10 bases clipped from V and 7 bases from J, the junction kept 7 bases outside the gene matches. The length of the CDR3 is 13 residues.

This clone has a handful of counts. The chain couples TRBV7-9 to TRBJ2-3; TRBD2 aligns across 7 bases. After removal of 1 base from V and 6 bases from J, the junction contained 4 bases not matched to a gene. Germline V gene lookup returns CDR1 SEHNR and CDR2 FQNEAQ (reference sequence). This CDR3 comprises 14 residues. The CDR3 reads CASSLGASGDTQYF. CDR3 DNA sequence: TGTGCCAGCAGCTTAGGGGCTAGCGGTGATACGCAGTATTTT.

This clone was seen a few times. The chain joins TRBV2 to TRBJ1-4, with TRBD1 identical over 9 bases. The germline V gene encodes CDR1 SNHLY and CDR2 FYNNEI. Trimming removed 6 bases from V and 10 bases from J; junction bases left unmatched: 0. The CDR3 totals 11 residues. The CDR3 loop is CASRDRGKLFF. The CDR3 region has the DNA TGTGCCAGCAGGGACAGGGGAAAACTGTTTTTT.

The chain recombines TRBV10-3 with TRBJ2-5, with no clear D. CDR3 size: 14 residues. Trimming removed 0 bases from V and 2 bases from J, with 7 bases in between. Germline V gives CDR1 ENHRY, CDR2 SYGVKD. CDR3 coding DNA: TGTGCCATCAGTGAGTCGGCTTCACAAGAGACCCAGTACTTC. Amino acids: CAISESASQETQYF.

This clone came up once. This chain links TRBV4-1 with TRBJ1-6; 9 nucleotides agree with TRBD1. CDR3 length: 17 amino acids. V lost 1 base to trimming and J lost 6 bases; unmatched junction nucleotides: 7. Germline-derived CDR1 and CDR2 are MGHRA and YSYEKL. As DNA, the CDR3 is TGCGCCAGCAGCCAAGGTGGGGACAGGGTGGTTAATTCACCCCTCCACTTT. It yields the protein CASSQGGDRVVNSPLHF.

This clone was counted a few times. The chain recombines TRBV4-1 with TRBJ2-5; 11 nucleotides match TRBD2. Germline V gives CDR1 MGHRA, CDR2 YSYEKL. V was pared by 1 base and J by 1 base, with 2 bases of the junction left unmatched. CDR3 length: 16 amino acids. CDR3 DNA sequence: TGCGCCAGCAGCCAAGTTACTAGCGGGGGCCAAGAGACCCAGTACTTC. Translated, it gives CASSQVTSGGQETQYF.

The rearrangement links TRBV27 to TRBJ2-1; 13 bases are shared with TRBD2. CDR1 MNHEY and CDR2 SMNVEV come from the germline V gene (reference sequence). V gave up 4 bases and J gave up 9 bases; unmatched junction bases: 6. The CDR3 covers 15 residues. CDR3 in amino acids: CASSSLAGGRGEQFF. CDR3 coding DNA: TGTGCCAGCAGTTCACTAGCGGGGGGGCGGGGTGAGCAGTTCTTC.

This clone was found a few times. This chain links TRBV5-4 with TRBJ2-1; maybe TRBD2 (6 bases). Germline CDR1 is SGHNT and CDR2 is YYREEE (reference sequence). The CDR3 is 15 residues long. V lost 6 bases to trimming and J lost 0 bases, with 13 bases between them. CDR3 protein: CASTHGGSSYNEQFF. CDR3 coding DNA: TGTGCCAGCACCCATGGGGGGAGCTCCTACAATGAGCAGTTCTTC.

The chain carries TRBV7-9 and TRBJ2-7; D might be TRBD1 (7 bases). CDR1 is SEHNR and CDR2 is FQNEAQ in the germline V gene (reference sequence). V was cut by 3 bases and J by 0 bases, with 15 bases left in between. The CDR3 has 16 residues. The DNA for the CDR3 is TGTGCCAGCAGCTTTGCCGCGGGACAGAACTCCTACGAGCAGTACTTC. It encodes CASSFAAGQNSYEQYF. Drawing the rest from reference TRBV7-9 and TRBJ2-7, the complete variable domain is DTGVSQNPRHKITKRGQNVTFRCDPISEHNRLYWYRQTLGQGPEFLTYFQNEAQLEKSRLLSDRFSAERPKGSFSTLEIQRTEQGDSAMYLCASSFAAGQNSYEQYFGPGTRLTVT.

The chain has TRBV2 and TRBJ2-7, with D perhaps matching TRBD1 (5 bases). Germline CDR1 SNHLY, CDR2 FYNNEI. The CDR3 is made up of 13 amino acids. With 4 bases removed from V and 5 bases from J, the gap between germline ends came to 12 bases. Written as DNA, the CDR3 is TGTGCCAGCAGTGCCAGGGTTAGCCACGAGCAGTACTTC. Its translation: CASSARVSHEQYF.

The rearrangement uses TRBV11-2 and TRBJ1-2, with TRBD1 matching over 11 bases. Per the germline V gene, CDR1 is SGHAT and CDR2 is FQNNGV. CDR3 length: 15 residues. V shed 5 bases and J 5 bases; nucleotides not matched to a gene: 7. The CDR3 protein is CASSPGQGAHYGYTF. CDR3 DNA sequence: TGTGCCAGCAGCCCCGGACAGGGGGCGCATTATGGCTACACCTTC.

This clone came up a few times. The chain links TRBV18 to TRBJ1-5, with TRBD1 matching 8 bases. CDR1 and CDR2 from the germline V gene are KGHSH and LQKENI. J was trimmed by 6 bases and V by 4 bases; bases with no gene match: 5. The CDR3 is 14 residues long. CDR3 protein: CASSRTGPGQPQHF. In DNA, the CDR3 is TGTGCCAGCTCACGGACAGGGCCAGGTCAGCCCCAGCATTTT.